This T cell receptor (beta chain) comes out of a study of beta chain features in type 1 diabetes. Expressed TCRB transcripts were sequenced because the entire RNA isolate underwent reverse transcription. Here immunoSEQ multiplex PCR was the method, and the copy in TCRdb shows in-frame clones only, minus some. The profile shows around 280,000 clones, approximately 16% of them singletons. Sorted CD4+ subsets: naive, central memory, regulatory, stem cell-like memory (CD45RO/CCR7/CD25/CD127/CD95/CD27 panel). V was pared by 7 bases and J by 4 bases, with 3 bases of the junction left unmatched. The CDR3 runs 13 residues. Germline CDR1 reads MDHEN; CDR2 reads SYDVKM. This clone was counted between two and nine times. Its antigen is unknown. The study's findings and limits: Patients and controls would share equally any PCR tilt toward shorter templates. All four CD4+ subsets from Type 1 diabetes patients carried moderately but significantly shorter TCRB CDR3s.

The TCR sequence derives from a man aged 18 to 29 with type 1 diabetes. The chain links TRBV28 to TRBJ2-5; the match to TRBD2 covers 10 bases. Sequencing used naive CD4+ T cells from blood. The CDR3 coding sequence is TGTGCCAGCATAGCGGGAGGAGGAGAGACCCAGTACTTC. Translation gives CASIAGGGETQYF.